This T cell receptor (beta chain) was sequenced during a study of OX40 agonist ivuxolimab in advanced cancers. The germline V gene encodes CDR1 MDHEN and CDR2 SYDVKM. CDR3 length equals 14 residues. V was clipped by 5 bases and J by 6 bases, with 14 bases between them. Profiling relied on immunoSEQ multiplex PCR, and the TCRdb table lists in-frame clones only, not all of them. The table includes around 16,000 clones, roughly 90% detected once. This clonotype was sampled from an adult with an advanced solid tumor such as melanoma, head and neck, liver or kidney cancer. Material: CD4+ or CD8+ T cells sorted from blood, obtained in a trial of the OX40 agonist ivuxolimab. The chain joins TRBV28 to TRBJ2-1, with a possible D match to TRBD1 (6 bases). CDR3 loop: CASSRKQGRNEQFF. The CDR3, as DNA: TGTGCCAGCAGTCGAAAACAGGGACGCAATGAGCAGTTCTTC.